The 18 T cell receptor beta chains in this list originate from one sample, sequenced in a study of T cell clonotyping in hematopoietic cell transplantation. This sample's time point: recipient sample about 28 days before transplant, after cytoreduction. TCRdb keeps only in-frame clones here, not all; method: immunoSEQ multiplex PCR. The sample lists approximately 3,000 clones, roughly 95% seen once, with over 1.5% in the top ten. The sequencing here drew on peripheral blood mononuclear cells, taken before stem cell transplant. All receptors come from a woman between 45 and 60 years old with chronic myeloid leukemia. Some clones in this sample may be carry-over from other donors' samples.

The chain combines TRBV9 with TRBJ2-1; 7 bases line up with TRBD2. V gave up 3 bases and J gave up 3 bases; unmatched junction bases: 6. The CDR3 runs 15 residues. Looked up from germline, CDR1 is SGDLS and CDR2 is YYNGEE. CDR3 bases: TGTGCCAGCAGCGCCTCTAGCGGACTCTACAATGAGCAGTTCTTC. Amino acids: CASSASSGLYNEQFF.

This chain links TRBV23-1 with TRBJ2-7; D unresolved. TRBV23-1 belongs to the ORF category, with a function that is uncertain. V lost 7 bases to trimming and J lost 2 bases, with 9 bases between them. The CDR3 spans 12 residues. The CDR3 loop reads CASTLEAYEQYF. The CDR3 DNA sequence: TGCGCCAGCACCCTCGAGGCCTACGAGCAGTACTTC.

The chain joins TRBV5-4 to TRBJ1-1; 11 bases line up with TRBD1. Germline lookup yields CDR1 SGHNT and CDR2 YYREEE (reference sequence). This CDR3 comprises 15 residues. Germline trimming cut 2 bases from V and 11 bases from J; bases unmatched to any gene: 11. This chain's CDR3 is CASSLTGGQGAGAFF. For the CDR3, the DNA is TGTGCCAGCAGCTTAACGGGCGGACAGGGGGCCGGGGCTTTCTTT. The entire variable domain, with the rest obtained from reference TRBV5-4 and TRBJ1-1, is as follows: ETGVTQSPTHLIKTRGQQVTLRCSSQSGHNTVSWYQQALGQGPQFIFQYYREEENGRGNFPPRFSGLQFPNYSSELNVNALELDDSALYLCASSLTGGQGAGAFFGQGTRLTVV.

The chain has TRBV9 and TRBJ1-2, with 8 bases aligning to TRBD1. The CDR3 is 14 amino acids. V gave up 4 bases and J gave up 6 bases; unmatched junction bases: 8. CDR1 is SGDLS and CDR2 is YYNGEE in the germline V gene. The CDR3 here is CASSPRQGRDGYTF. The CDR3 DNA reads as TGTGCCAGCAGCCCCAGACAGGGGAGGGATGGCTACACCTTC.

The V and J genes are TRBV5-4 and TRBJ2-3; D assignment may be TRBD1 or TRBD2 (5 bases each). The germline V and J ends were trimmed by 5 bases and 4 bases, with 23 bases remaining between them. Germline V gene data show CDR1 as SGHNT and CDR2 as YYREEE (reference sequence). The CDR3 is 17 amino acids. The DNA of the CDR3 is TGTGCCAGCAGGACCGATTCCGGGACCCGCTCCGCAGATACGCAGTATTTT. This gives the protein CASRTDSGTRSADTQYF. Drawing the rest from reference TRBV5-4 and TRBJ2-3, the complete variable domain is ETGVTQSPTHLIKTRGQQVTLRCSSQSGHNTVSWYQQALGQGPQFIFQYYREEENGRGNFPPRFSGLQFPNYSSELNVNALELDDSALYLCASRTDSGTRSADTQYFGPGTRLTVL.

The gene calls are TRBV23-1 and TRBJ2-1, with D perhaps TRBD2 (6 bases). TRBV23-1 is reported as an ORF; its role is uncertain. The V end lost 11 bases, the J end lost 12 bases, and 14 bases lay between the germline ends. The CDR3 covers 10 residues. CDR3 sequence: CARGGEGQFF. In DNA form, the CDR3 reads TGCGCCCGTGGAGGGGAAGGGCAGTTCTTC.

This rearrangement joins TRBV7-9 to TRBJ1-3; D may be TRBD1 (6 bases). Germline CDR1 SEHNR, CDR2 FQNEAQ (reference sequence). The CDR3 has 16 amino acids. Trimming left V 2 bases short and J 2 bases short, with 13 bases between. The CDR3: CASSLNPQGAGNTIYF. CDR3 in DNA: TGTGCCAGCAGCTTAAATCCACAGGGAGCTGGAAACACCATATATTTT.

The genes are TRBV25-1 and TRBJ1-4, with D maybe TRBD1 (6 bases). Trimming shortened V by 1 base and J by 4 bases, and 16 bases separated the two germline ends. CDR1 and CDR2 from the germline V gene are MGHDK and SYGVNS. The CDR3 spans 17 residues. The CDR3 protein is CASSEWRRQAFNEKLFF. CDR3 nucleotide sequence: TGTGCCAGCAGTGAATGGAGAAGACAGGCCTTTAATGAAAAACTGTTTTTT.

The chain links TRBV6-5 to TRBJ1-6, with TRBD1 matching over 7 bases. The CDR3 runs 14 residues. The germline CDR1 and CDR2 sequences are MNHEY and SVGAGI. The J segment lost 10 bases and the V segment lost 4 bases, leaving 7 bases of the junction unmatched. The DNA of the CDR3 is TGTGCCAGCAGTTGGGACAGTTGGGGATCACCCCTCCACTTT. Translated, it gives CASSWDSWGSPLHF.

The chain is built from TRBV18 and TRBJ1-5; TRBD1 matches at 9 bases. V dropped 2 bases and J dropped 6; count of bases not matched to a gene: 5. The CDR3 has 15 residues. Germline CDR1 is KGHSH and CDR2 is LQKENI. The CDR3 DNA reads as TGTGCCAGCTCACCAGGACAGGGGATGGCTCAGCCCCAGCATTTT. It is translated as CASSPGQGMAQPQHF.

This clone was observed a single time. The rearrangement joins TRBV25-1 to TRBJ1-2, with 12 positions matching TRBD1. Losses at the gene ends were 1 base for V and 4 bases for J; bases not matched to a gene: 4. The length of the CDR3 is 16 residues. Germline CDR1 is MGHDK and CDR2 is SYGVNS. The CDR3 here is CASSESGTGGVYGYTF. The CDR3 nucleotides read TGTGCCAGCAGTGAATCCGGGACAGGGGGCGTCTATGGCTACACCTTC.

The chain employs TRBV9 and TRBJ1-2; D ambiguous. This CDR3 contains 12 residues. Trimming stripped 0 bases from V and 4 bases from J, with 4 bases between. CDR1 SGDLS and CDR2 YYNGEE come from the germline V gene. The CDR3 is CASSVGGYGYTF. As DNA, the CDR3 is TGTGCCAGCAGCGTAGGGGGCTATGGCTACACCTTC.

J is TRBJ1-1 and V is TRBV29-1; no definite D call. CDR3 length equals 11 residues. The germline V gene encodes CDR1 SQVTM and CDR2 ANQGSEA. V was pared by 4 bases and J by 11 bases, with 14 bases between. CDR3 amino acids: CSVGSQAPAFF. The CDR3 DNA sequence: TGCAGCGTTGGGTCGCAGGCACCCGCTTTCTTT.

This chain uses TRBV7-8 with TRBJ1-1; D is possibly TRBD1 (6 bases). The CDR3 extends over 13 amino acids. V was pared by 2 bases and J by 5 bases, with 9 bases between. CDR1 is SGHVS and CDR2 is FQNEAQ in the germline V gene. The CDR3 is CASSLTGRTEAFF. In DNA form, the CDR3 reads TGTGCCAGCAGCTTAACAGGGAGGACTGAAGCTTTCTTT.

J is TRBJ2-7 and V is TRBV27; 7 nucleotides match TRBD1. Germline assignment: CDR1 MNHEY and CDR2 SMNVEV (reference sequence). V gave up 6 bases and J gave up 5 bases; unmatched junction bases: 10. This CDR3 comprises 14 residues. CDR3 protein: CASSPRTGVHEQYF. CDR3 coding DNA: TGTGCCAGCAGCCCCCGGACAGGTGTACACGAGCAGTACTTC.

This chain connects TRBV6-6 to TRBJ1-4; D is uncertain. The V end was cut by 4 bases, the J end by 2 bases, with 11 bases between. The CDR3 has 15 residues. Germline loops: CDR1 MNHNY, CDR2 SVGAGI (reference sequence). The CDR3 DNA reads TGTGCCAGCAGTTCCCCTCGCAATACTAATGAAAAACTGTTTTTT. Translation: CASSSPRNTNEKLFF.

V and J are TRBV7-6 and TRBJ2-2; D remains ambiguous. CDR3 size: 12 residues. Germline V CDR1 and CDR2: SGHVS, FNYEAQ. Deletions cut 5 bases from V and 2 bases from J, with 3 bases between. The DNA for the CDR3 is TGTGCCAGCAGCACAAACACCGGGGAGCTGTTTTTT. Translation gives CASSTNTGELFF.

The V gene is TRBV2, the J gene TRBJ2-1, with D perhaps assigned TRBD1 or TRBD2 (6 bases each). Germline V gives CDR1 SNHLY, CDR2 FYNNEI. The CDR3 covers 15 residues. The V gene lost 6 bases and the J gene lost 12 bases, with 24 bases spanning the gap. CDR3 in DNA: TGTGCCAGCAGCCCACTCTCGATTCTCCCGGGGGCGCAGTTCTTC. Residues: CASSPLSILPGAQFF.